The entry below describes one T cell receptor (beta chain). This clone was counted a few times. Its cognate antigen has yet to be identified. Base qualities are not provided; no much larger clone lies one nucleotide away. Counted from cysteine to phenylalanine, this CDR3 has 14 amino acids. Kept here is only the CDR3 DNA, which spans 42 bases and is read in frame from base 1. V and J are truncated by 6 bases and 5 bases respectively, leaving an intervening sequence of 16 bases. Per the germline V gene, MDHEN is the CDR1 and SYDVKM is the CDR2. The donors were healthy, HIV-negative adults with no recently reported acute infections or vaccinations. Only Caucasian adults living in Nashville, Tennessee, USA were represented among the donors. Magnetic negative selection was used to enrich CD4+ T cells, after which naive cells were positively selected on CD45RA and the negative fraction became the memory subset. After blood collection by leukapheresis, PBMCs were isolated using Ficoll-Histopaque density gradient centrifugation and then cryopreserved in the vapor phase of liquid nitrogen. Analytical flow cytometry was used to check the purity and quantity of every magnetically sorted T cell population. Genomic DNA was isolated from every sorted fraction and measured by UV absorbance on a Nanodrop 2000c.

TCR CDR3 regions were amplified from genomic DNA by multiplex PCR using the deep immunoSEQ assay. Genomic DNA extracted from each cell subset was distributed evenly over all wells of several immunoSEQ 96-well plates, and each plate served as one replicate. For sorted subsets, roughly 200 ng of genomic DNA, equivalent to around 29,000 T cell genomes, went into each replicate PCR. Purified libraries were quantified with a Qubit 3.0 fluorometer, sized on a Bioanalyzer 2100, and re-quantified with the KAPA Library Quantification kit. Every immunoSEQ 96-well plate was sequenced on a dedicated single-read 150-cycle Illumina NextSeq 550 flow cell. The authors' pipeline ran thus. The immunoSEQ output contained only junctional sequences without quality scores, so filtering could not match that applied to full-length reads. To assign V/J genes and CDR3, sequences were annotated using PyIR, a Python wrapper for IgBLAST v1.9, with IMGT germline references. Reads with weak V/J assignments (E-value above 1e-6), missing CDR3, stop codons, out-of-frame junctions, or ambiguous translated residues were removed. A V3J clonotype was defined by an identical inferred V gene, J gene, and CDR3 amino acid sequence. To compute the percentage overlap between repertoires, the number of shared unique clonotypes was divided by the size of the smaller repertoire. Repertoire richness was assessed with RTK rarefaction, the Chao1 estimator, and Recon v2.1 estimates of unobserved clonotypes. Generation probabilities for all TCRbeta clonotypes obtained by the gDNA method from a handful of donors were computed using OLGA. What TCRdb holds here is the immuneACCESS table cut down to in-frame rearrangements. Part of the clones is not present; checked against another copy, under half of the missing clones reflect an unresolved V gene, and the others are unexplained. V and J calls and clone size follow that table, whereas D and trimming were derived from the DNA. This sample gives 2,500,000 or so clones in total; 80% to 95% of them show up just once. About 0.39% of the sample lies in the top ten.

This sample was taken from a study of shared clonotypes between healthy human individuals (dated by TCRdb to the early 2020s). Turning to the overall study: The cohort comprised a couple of women and a few men aged 18 to 49 years. The study deeply sequenced blood TCR repertoires of 5 or 6 healthy adults to estimate repertoire size and the extent of clonotype sharing between individuals. Each donor's leukapheresis produced roughly between roughly 0.85 and 9 billion PBMCs. To increase sequencing depth and limit assay-specific biases, TCR repertoire library preparation and sequencing were carried out by different laboratories using diverse techniques. Per donor, three plates each were used for CD4 naive and CD4 memory, two for CD8 naive, and one for CD8 memory.

The full study reports these points: Pairwise subsampling indicated that sequencing depth was expected to affect the degree of clonotype sharing among donors. Even with the large sequencing depth, rarefaction of the sorted-subset datasets indicated that sequencing was incomplete. Because the study included only a small number of donors, the genetic and exposure-history diversity represented was limited. Only blood was sampled, and tissue TCR repertoires likely differ from those in blood. Estimated clonotype richness was generally larger for naive than for memory subsets. Across several donors, roughly 5.4% of naive CD4, approximately 3.6% of naive CD8, around 2.5% of memory CD4, and under 0.45% of memory CD8 clonotypes were shared. Clonotypes shared by all four sorted-subset donors showed higher generation probabilities than non-shared clonotypes.

The material sequenced was naive CD4+ T cells from PBMCs. Reading the label with the study, this specimen's cell subset or site is: CD45RA+ positively selected. The TCR was taken from a young man in good health. Some clones in this sample may be carry-over from other donors' samples. This receptor chain uses TRBV28 and TRBJ1-1; TRBD1 is possibly the D segment (6 matching bases). The nucleotide sequence reads as follows: TGTGCCAGCAGAACCGGGACAACGTGGACTGAAGCTTTCTTT. Its protein reads: CASRTGTTWTEAFF.